The entry below describes one TCR beta chain. Its target is unknown. Sequence at one end of the junction differs from germline and may be a read error. Employing constant-segment primers, 5'RACE generated TCR alpha and TCR beta cDNA libraries bearing sample barcodes and UMIs. TCRdb itself ran the 5' RACE reads through MiXCR, one entry per CDR3 protein. The profile shows about 560,000 distinct CDR3 sequences, roughly a fifth of them singletons. The sample comes from a study of T-cell memory formation after mild COVID-19. Whole-study findings and limits: Memory cells collected pre-infection included some clones that later responded, suggesting cross-reactive memory joined. Later expanders leaned CD4+, whereas day 15 to 85 contracting clones were balanced CD4/CD8. Contracting CD8+ clones were enriched in EMRA, CD4+ mainly in CM and EM.

What was sequenced was PBMCs or a T cell subset sorted from them (not recorded which). The TCR comes from an adult woman who had mild COVID-19 (a few samples of this study predate the infection). Cell type and time point are not known.

The CDR3: CASTEPTDGYEQYF. CDR3 sequence (DNA): TGTGCCAGCACTGAACCGACGGACGGCTACGAGCAGTACTTC. J is TRBJ2-7 and V is TRBV6-1; no clear D. CDR1 and CDR2 (germline): MNHNS, SASEGT. There are 14 residues in the CDR3.